This T cell receptor (beta chain) emerged from a study of a mutant IDH1 vaccine in newly diagnosed glioma. V was cut by 5 bases and J by 0 bases, with 13 bases left in between. This CDR3 has 15 amino acids. Looked up from germline, CDR1 is MNHNY and CDR2 is SVGAGI (reference sequence). The time point: week 35, safety follow-up. With topical imiquimod, each dose of the vaccine consisted of 300 ug of mutant IDH1 20-mer peptide. Each of the donors came in with new WHO grade 3 or 4 astrocytomas that were IDH1-mutant and ATRX-lost. This clone was found once. The antigen remains unidentified. The data were produced by immunoSEQ multiplex PCR, yet TCRdb's version contains in-frame clones alone and is incomplete. This sample has roughly 50,000 clones, with about 85% found just once.

This rearrangement joins TRBV6-6 to TRBJ2-5, with D perhaps being TRBD1 or TRBD2 (5 bases each). The source of this sequence is a woman in her late teens or twenties with glioma. The sequenced sample was PBMCs, obtained from a glioma patient whose treatment included an IDH1 peptide vaccine. This chain's CDR3 is CASSPGTSDQETQYF. CDR3 sequence (DNA): TGTGCCAGCAGTCCCGGGACCTCGGACCAAGAGACCCAGTACTTC.